The clone carrying this T cell receptor beta chain appeared a few times. Its antigen is unknown. Template switching created a universal primer site, and the cDNA included unique molecular identifiers. TCRdb called the 5' RACE reads again in MiXCR, with one record for every CDR3 protein. The table includes approximately 220,000 distinct CDR3 sequences, around 6.9% detected once. V lost 1 base, J lost 5 bases, and 8 bases lay in between. Germline CDR1 SGHDN, CDR2 FVKESK. This CDR3 comprises 13 residues. The source of the sample is a study of identical twins. Findings of the study overall: The models systematically underestimated how much out-of-frame TCR alpha was shared in monozygotic twins. It was cross-sectional statistical analysis, not following the same donors, that the conclusions relied on. Insertions were reduced in abundant cord blood beta clonotypes but not in memory repertoires.

These data were also reused for a study on yellow fever vaccine responses in identical twins.

V and J are TRBV14 and TRBJ2-5, with D maybe TRBD2 (5 bases). Sequencing used memory (CD45RO+) T cells sorted from blood. The TCR was taken from a woman aged 18-29 years in good health. CDR3 loop: CASSQAGWETQYF. The CDR3 DNA follows: TGTGCCAGCAGCCAAGCGGGGTGGGAGACCCAGTACTTC. Supplemented by reference TRBV14 and TRBJ2-5, the full variable domain reads EAGVTQFPSHSVIEKGQTVTLRCDPISGHDNLYWYRRVMGKEIKFLLHFVKESKQDESGMPNNRFLAERTGGTYSTLKVQPAELEDSGVYFCASSQAGWETQYFGPGTRLLVL.